These 3 T cell receptor beta chains were sequenced from one sample in a study of cytomegalovirus exposure and HLA in healthy donors. Method: immunoSEQ multiplex PCR; TCRdb's copy keeps in-frame clones and lacks some. The sample lists hundreds of thousands of clones, around 86% occurring once. The sample taken for sequencing was PBMCs. These receptors came from a woman aged 18-29 years in good health and CMV-seronegative.

The chain recombines TRBV4-1 with TRBJ2-2; 8 nucleotides agree with TRBD2. The trim removed 3 bases at V and 4 bases at J, leaving 16 bases unmatched. CDR1 is MGHRA, CDR2 YSYEKL, per germline. The CDR3 is made up of 19 amino acids. The CDR3 bases are TGCGCCAGCAGCCACTTAATACCTCGGGAGGGCTCTTCCACCGGGGAGCTGTTTTTT. Protein sequence: CASSHLIPREGSSTGELFF.

This clone has a single count. The V and J genes are TRBV5-6 and TRBJ2-7; D possibly corresponds to TRBD2 (6 bases). From germline, CDR1 is SGHDT and CDR2 YYEEEE. The CDR3 is made up of 13 amino acids. Trimming took off 3 bases at V and 0 bases at J, with 7 bases between the two ends. CDR3 region: CASSWGVSYEQYF. In DNA, the CDR3 is TGTGCCAGCAGCTGGGGGGTCTCCTACGAGCAGTACTTC.

This chain connects TRBV6-5 to TRBJ2-5, with D possibly being TRBD2 (6 bases). Per the germline V gene, CDR1 is MNHEY and CDR2 is SVGAGI. The CDR3 runs 15 residues. Trimming took off 2 bases at V and 5 bases at J, with 15 bases between the two ends. CDR3 loop: CASSYSRLVRETQYF. For the CDR3, the DNA is TGTGCCAGCAGTTACAGTAGACTAGTCAGGGAGACCCAGTACTTC.